This T cell receptor beta chain was obtained from a study of blood T cell repertoires in COVID-19. This table comes from immunoSEQ multiplex PCR, and its TCRdb copy is limited to in-frame clones, with some not included. The sample includes 150,000 to 200,000 clones, more than 65% of them seen just once. The J segment lost 6 bases and the V segment lost 5 bases, leaving 13 bases of the junction unmatched. CDR3 size: 17 residues. Germline loops: CDR1 SGHAT, CDR2 FQNNGV. The chain recombines TRBV11-2 with TRBJ2-5; TRBD1 matches at 12 bases. The sequenced sample was PBMCs or T cells enriched from blood (not recorded which). The TCR sequence derives from a man in his fifties who had recovered from COVID-19. The CDR3, as DNA: TGTGCCAGCAGCCCGGGAGGGGGGACAGGGGGCGCGAAGACCCAGTACTTC. Amino acids: CASSPGGGTGGAKTQYF. Full variable domain (remainder filled in from reference TRBV11-2 and TRBJ2-5): EAGVAQSPRYKIIEKRQSVAFWCNPISGHATLYWYQQILGQGPKLLIQFQNNGVVDDSQLPKDRFSAERLKGVDSTLKIQPAKLEDSAVYLCASSPGGGTGGAKTQYFGPGTRLLVL.